This T cell receptor (beta chain) was sequenced for a study of blood T cell repertoires in COVID-19. The V segment lost 5 bases and the J segment 7 bases; nucleotides outside the gene matches: 6. The germline CDR1 and CDR2 sequences are SGHTA and FQGNSA. The CDR3 is 14 amino acids. TCRdb keeps only in-frame clones here, not all; method: immunoSEQ multiplex PCR. The data contain about 200,000 clones, 89% of them singletons. This TCR derives from a man aged 40-50 years with acute or convalescent COVID-19. Sample: peripheral blood. The chain employs TRBV7-2 and TRBJ2-2, with 8 bases lining up with TRBD1. Written as DNA, the CDR3 is TGTGCCAGCAGCACAACGGACAGGGTCGGGGAGCTGTTTTTT. It encodes CASSTTDRVGELFF.